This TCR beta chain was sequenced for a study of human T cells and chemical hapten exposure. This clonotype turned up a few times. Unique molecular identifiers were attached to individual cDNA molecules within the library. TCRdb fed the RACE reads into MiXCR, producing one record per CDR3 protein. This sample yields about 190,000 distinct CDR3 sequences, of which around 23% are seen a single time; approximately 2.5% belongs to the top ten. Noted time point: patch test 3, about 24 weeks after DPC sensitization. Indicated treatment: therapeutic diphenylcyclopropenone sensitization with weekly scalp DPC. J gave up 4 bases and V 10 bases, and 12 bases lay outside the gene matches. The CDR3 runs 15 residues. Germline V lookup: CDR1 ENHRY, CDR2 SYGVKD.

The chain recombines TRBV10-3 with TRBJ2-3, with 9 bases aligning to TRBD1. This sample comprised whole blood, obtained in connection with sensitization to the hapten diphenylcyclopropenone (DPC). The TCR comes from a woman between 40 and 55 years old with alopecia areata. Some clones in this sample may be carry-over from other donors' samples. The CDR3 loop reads CATGQGNSLADTQYF. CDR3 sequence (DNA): TGTGCCACCGGACAGGGGAATTCTTTAGCAGATACGCAGTATTTT.